The source of this T cell receptor (beta chain) is a study of blood T cell repertoires in COVID-19. This CDR3 has 14 amino acids. Germline V gene sequence: CDR1 SGHTA, CDR2 FQGTGA. V was clipped by 4 bases and J by 6 bases; unmatched bases: 2. Assay used: immunoSEQ multiplex PCR; TCRdb lists only in-frame clones, some missing. The sample holds approximately 300,000 clones, more than 80% seen once. The sequencing input was peripheral blood. The TCR originated in a woman aged 25 to 39 with COVID-19, enrolled during active disease. The rearrangement links TRBV7-3 to TRBJ2-7, with 14 bases fitting TRBD2. The CDR3 protein is CASSSGTSGSEQYF. The CDR3 DNA is TGTGCCAGCAGCTCGGGGACTAGCGGGAGCGAGCAGTACTTC.